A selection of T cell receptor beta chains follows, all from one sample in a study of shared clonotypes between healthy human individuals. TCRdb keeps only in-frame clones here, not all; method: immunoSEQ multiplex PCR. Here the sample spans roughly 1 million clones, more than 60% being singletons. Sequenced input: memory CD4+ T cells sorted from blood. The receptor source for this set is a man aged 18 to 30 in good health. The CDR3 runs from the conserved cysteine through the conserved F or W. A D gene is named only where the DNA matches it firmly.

cdr3_aa: CASSWTSGGGDTQYF
cdr3_length: 15
v_call: TRBV5-1
j_call: TRBJ2-3
d_call: TRBD2

cdr3_aa: CASSVSGADRYEQYF
cdr3_length: 15
v_call: TRBV7-9
j_call: TRBJ2-7
d_call: -

cdr3_aa: CATTDSNQPQHF
cdr3_length: 12
v_call: TRBV19
j_call: TRBJ1-5
d_call: -

cdr3_aa: CSVGTAYEQYF
cdr3_length: 11
v_call: TRBV29-1
j_call: TRBJ2-7
d_call: TRBD1

cdr3_aa: CSVDPLDTTAETQYF
cdr3_length: 15
v_call: TRBV29-1
j_call: TRBJ2-5
d_call: -

cdr3_aa: CASSVGPENTEAFF
cdr3_length: 14
v_call: TRBV9
j_call: TRBJ1-1
d_call: -

cdr3_aa: CASSLMRLAGSYEQYF
cdr3_length: 16
v_call: TRBV5-8
j_call: TRBJ2-7
d_call: TRBD2

cdr3_aa: CASSLDHTGDEKLFF
cdr3_length: 15
v_call: TRBV11-2
j_call: TRBJ1-4
d_call: TRBD1

cdr3_aa: CASSPPLGSTDTQYF
cdr3_length: 15
v_call: TRBV18
j_call: TRBJ2-3
d_call: -

cdr3_aa: CASSYTGTNNIQYF
cdr3_length: 14
v_call: TRBV7-2
j_call: TRBJ2-4
d_call: TRBD2

cdr3_aa: CASRLLGTTNTGELFF
cdr3_length: 16
v_call: TRBV28
j_call: TRBJ2-2
d_call: TRBD2

cdr3_aa: CASHSGTGGSPLHF
cdr3_length: 14
v_call: TRBV19
j_call: TRBJ1-6
d_call: TRBD1

cdr3_aa: CASSYVGGPEKLFF
cdr3_length: 14
v_call: TRBV6-6
j_call: TRBJ1-4
d_call: -

cdr3_aa: CASSVAMSAFGYEQYF
cdr3_length: 16
v_call: TRBV9
j_call: TRBJ2-7
d_call: -

cdr3_aa: CASSPPFTDEQYF
cdr3_length: 13
v_call: TRBV18
j_call: TRBJ2-7
d_call: -

cdr3_aa: CASSLSAGGNTIYF
cdr3_length: 14
v_call: TRBV7-9
j_call: TRBJ1-3
d_call: -

cdr3_aa: CASSLGSENSPLHF
cdr3_length: 14
v_call: TRBV7-9
j_call: TRBJ1-6
d_call: -

cdr3_aa: CASSSSGGDQPQHF
cdr3_length: 14
v_call: TRBV28
j_call: TRBJ1-5
d_call: -

cdr3_aa: CASRESGYGSYGYTF
cdr3_length: 15
v_call: TRBV6-1
j_call: TRBJ1-2
d_call: -

cdr3_aa: CASGLGPMNTEAFF
cdr3_length: 14
v_call: TRBV12-5
j_call: TRBJ1-1
d_call: -

cdr3_aa: CASSQERTVNYEQYF
cdr3_length: 15
v_call: TRBV4-1
j_call: TRBJ2-7
d_call: -

cdr3_aa: CASFPGQGRNTEAFF
cdr3_length: 15
v_call: TRBV18
j_call: TRBJ1-1
d_call: TRBD1